The subject of this entry is one T cell receptor beta chain. Its antigen remains unknown. This record belongs to a study of beta chain features in type 1 diabetes. Study-wide results and limits: Within the patient group, naive, central memory and Treg TCRB repertoires appeared more similar to each other than within healthy donors.

With V trimmed by 7 bases and J by 12 bases, 11 bases remained unmatched. Germline V gene sequence: CDR1 MNHEY, CDR2 SMNVEV (reference sequence). The CDR3 has 14 amino acids. Expressed TCRB transcripts got sequenced, as all isolated RNA was reverse transcribed. The assay was immunoSEQ multiplex PCR, and TCRdb's table has in-frame clones only and misses some. In the table there are just under 150,000 clones, more than 9% of which are singletons. The sample taken for sequencing was naive CD4+ T cells from blood. The sequence was collected from a man younger than 30 in good health. V gene TRBV27 combines with J gene TRBJ1-6, with 8 bases matching TRBD1. In DNA form, the CDR3 reads TGTGCCAGCAAGCACTGGGACAGGCCAGTACCCCTCCACTTT. As protein: CASKHWDRPVPLHF.